The T cell receptor beta chain under discussion was sequenced for a study of Tregs in tolerant kidney transplant recipients. Study overall: Mixed chimerism was transient after nonmyeloablative marrow transplants from related graft donors. General study findings and limits: Expanding Tregs on activated donor B cells appeared to best identify donor-specific TCRbeta clones. Few patients were studied, so findings need validation in larger groups.

The CDR3 has 13 residues. Trimming took off 7 bases at V and 3 bases at J, with 10 bases between the two ends. Germline assignment: CDR1 SGHRS and CDR2 YFSETQ. For this clone: No antigen is known for it. The CDR3 end lies 3 residues beyond the end of the read and is filled in from the germline J gene.

The table came from immunoSEQ multiplex PCR; TCRdb's copy has only in-frame clones and leaves some out. This table holds about 30,000 clones. The receptor's source is a human donor who received a combined kidney and bone marrow transplant. The chain combines TRBV5-1 with TRBJ2-2; a weak D match, TRBD2 (5 bases). Specimen: CD8+ T cells from blood, collected before the transplant. CDR3 region: CASRGSDTGELFF. CDR3 bases read: TGCGCCAGCCGCGGGTCAGACACCGGGGAG.